This T cell receptor beta chain was sequenced in a study of blood T cell repertoires in COVID-19 (dated by TCRdb to about 2020). About the full investigation: Samples from collaborators originated in the United States, Italy and Spain and spanned both the acute and convalescent phases of COVID-19. The repertoires were released in a freely available public database meant as a resource for research on the immune response to SARS-CoV-2. A de-identified subject ID, COVID-19 status, age in years and sex were almost always included in the sample metadata. Samples came from the ongoing ImmuneRACE study (first 160 participants) plus 1,254 subjects from 6 global collaborators. HLA class I and class II types, where available, came from metadata supplied by the sample provider rather than from assay-based typing. Deeply sampled blood TCRbeta repertoires from subjects exposed to, actively infected with, or recovered from COVID-19 were included in the dataset. The material from the prospective study consisted of cDNA or gDNA derived from T cells, B-cell-depleted T cells, or PBMCs.

Collaborating institutions collected whole blood in K2EDTA tubes following their own protocols. For TCRbeta analysis, collaborators shipped samples as frozen whole blood, isolated PBMCs, or DNA extracted from either of those sample types. On this clone: Its cognate antigen has yet to be identified. No much larger clonotype is one base removed from it; base qualities were not supplied.

Points the paper makes about the study in general: The quantity of clinical and demographic metadata differed by source and by participant and was supplied without curation.

TCRbeta CDR3 regions were amplified from genomic DNA using the immunoSEQ Assay, a bias-controlled multiplex PCR. The original methods were these. Within the assay, amplification of reference gene primers was used to estimate how many nucleated cells each sample contained. To quantify the absolute abundance of each unique TCRbeta CDR3 rearrangement, sequence reads were collapsed and filtered. For each sample, productive Simpson clonality was calculated as the square root of Simpson's diversity index over productive rearrangements. TCRdb stores this immuneACCESS table with in-frame sequences only. Part of the clones is absent; in the studies checked, under half of the shortfall reflects unresolved V genes, and no reason is known for the rest. The V and J calls and the clone size are those of that table, but D and trimming were determined from the DNA. This sample lists 120,000 or so clones; around 86% were detected once. The ten biggest clones cover roughly 4% of the sample.

CDR1 SGHDN and CDR2 FVKESK are derived from the germline V gene. The CDR3 contains 16 residues, cysteine and phenylalanine counted. Solely the CDR3 DNA is kept, with 48 bases framed from the first base. Germline trimming: 4 bases from V, 5 bases from J; junction bases outside gene matches: 12. The chain is assembled from TRBV14 and TRBJ1-1; TRBD1 aligns with 8 central bases. This receptor was obtained from a man aged 35-49 years with acute or convalescent COVID-19. Sequencing was performed on peripheral blood. The CDR3 region reads CASSPIGRQGNTEAFF. The DNA sequence is as follows: TGTGCCAGCAGCCCCATAGGGCGACAGGGGAATACTGAAGCTTTCTTT.